This T cell receptor (beta chain) was recovered during a study of technical replicates of blood from several donors. V was pared by 0 bases and J by 9 bases, with 7 bases between. The CDR3 spans 12 residues. From germline, CDR1 is SGHNT and CDR2 YYREEE (reference sequence). Generated by immunoSEQ multiplex PCR, the TCRdb table keeps only in-frame clones and is missing some. Of around 62,000 clones listed, roughly 98% are singletons. The clonotype comes from a human donor in good health. V and J are TRBV5-4 and TRBJ2-1; D possibly corresponds to TRBD2 (5 bases). The sample comprised T cells isolated from PBMCs. CDR3 nucleotide sequence: TGTGCCAGCAGCTTGGTGGGGAGTGAGCAGTTCTTC. Residues: CASSLVGSEQFF.